This entry lists 5 T cell receptor beta chains sequenced from one sample in a study of T-cell reconstitution after alpha-beta-depleted transplantation in children. It was with unique molecular identifiers that the TCRbeta library was prepared. TCRdb passed the PCR reads through MiXCR, listing each CDR3 protein once. The table has approximately 650,000 distinct CDR3 sequences, under 15% seen once; the top ten hold around 0.79%. Sequenced here: PBMCs, sampled before TCRalphabeta/CD19-depleted stem cell transplant. The receptors shown here come from a girl aged 2 to 9 with congenital amegakaryocytic thrombocytopenia, due to receive a stem cell transplant.

This clonotype turned up a few times. The chain couples TRBV7-6 to TRBJ2-3; D not certain. Trimming removed 6 bases from V and 5 bases from J, with 12 bases in between. Looked up from germline, CDR1 is SGHVS and CDR2 is FNYEAQ. The CDR3 runs to 13 residues. As DNA, the CDR3 is TGTGCCAGCAGGTCCCCTCCGGTAGATACGCAGTATTTT. This sequence encodes CASRSPPVDTQYF.

This clonotype has more than one count but fewer than ten. The chain links TRBV27 to TRBJ1-2, with D unclear. Germline assignment: CDR1 MNHEY and CDR2 SMNVEV (reference sequence). CDR3 length: 14 residues. The V and J ends lost 0 bases and 0 bases respectively, with 5 bases between them. The DNA of the CDR3 is TGTGCCAGCAGTTTATCGCCCGCTAACTATGGCTACACCTTC. Its translation: CASSLSPANYGYTF.

The chain combines TRBV7-8 with TRBJ2-1; D gene unclear. This CDR3 region has 13 residues. Trimming shortened V by 2 bases and J by 6 bases, and 8 bases separated the two germline ends. Germline CDR1 is SGHVS and CDR2 is FQNEAQ. The CDR3 protein is CASSLFRSNEQFF. The DNA for the CDR3 is TGTGCCAGCAGCTTATTCAGGTCCAATGAGCAGTTCTTC.

V and J are TRBV12-3 or TRBV12-4 and TRBJ2-7, with 13 bases fitting TRBD2. V was clipped by 5 bases and J by 7 bases; unmatched bases: 8. The CDR3 loop spans 15 amino acids. Here the CDR3 reads CASSARLAGGWEQYF. CDR3 nucleotide sequence: TGTGCCAGCAGTGCGCGACTAGCGGGAGGATGGGAGCAGTACTTC.

The V call is TRBV5-5, the J call TRBJ1-1, with D perhaps matching TRBD1 (5 bases). V lost 4 bases and J lost 6, with 13 bases in between. This CDR3 spans 13 amino acids. Germline V gene lookup returns CDR1 SGHKS and CDR2 YYEKEE (reference sequence). CDR3 nucleotide sequence: TGTGCCAGCAGCCCCGCCGGGGCCTCTGAAGCTTTCTTT. It is translated as CASSPAGASEAFF.